A single T cell receptor (beta chain) is shown here with its context. Its antigen has not been determined. No clone much larger than this one lies a single base away; base qualities are absent. These data are taken from a study of blood T cell repertoires in COVID-19 (dated by TCRdb to 2020 to 2021). At the level of the whole study: The collaborator samples originated in the United States, Italy and Spain and spanned the acute and convalescent phases of COVID-19. Sample metadata almost always included a de-identified subject ID, COVID-19 status, age in years and sex. The dataset comprised deeply sampled blood TCRbeta repertoires from subjects exposed to, actively infected with, or recovered from COVID-19. Samples came from the ongoing ImmuneRACE study (first 160 participants) plus 1,254 subjects from 6 global collaborators. The material from the prospective study consisted of cDNA or gDNA derived from T cells, B-cell-depleted T cells, or PBMCs. HLA class I and class II types, where available, came from metadata supplied by the sample provider rather than from assay-based typing. The repertoires were made available in a free public database intended to serve as a resource for research on the immune response to SARS-CoV-2.

CDR1 is given as LGHDT and CDR2 as YNNKEL, both from the germline V gene (reference sequence). The CDR3 covers 18 residues, taking in both the cysteine and the phenylalanine. Only the CDR3 DNA stays, 54 bases, in frame from base 1. V gives up 1 base and J gives up 0 bases, and the segment between their germline ends measures 16 bases. Each collaborating institution followed its own protocols to collect whole blood in K2EDTA tubes. For TCRbeta analysis, collaborator samples were shipped as frozen whole blood, as isolated PBMCs, or as DNA extracted from either sample type. Summary of the overall study and its limitations: The quantity of clinical and demographic metadata differed by source and by participant and was supplied without curation.

The immunoSEQ Assay, a bias-controlled multiplex PCR, was used to amplify TCRbeta CDR3 regions from genomic DNA. The authors' analysis ran thus. The number of nucleated cells in each sample was estimated by amplification of reference gene primers within the assay. To quantify the absolute abundance of each unique TCRbeta CDR3 rearrangement, sequence reads were collapsed and filtered. Productive Simpson clonality was computed per sample as the square root of Simpson's diversity index over productive rearrangements. The clones in this table, taken by TCRdb from immuneACCESS, are in-frame only. Not every clone is retained; where verified, under half of the shortfall comes from an unresolved V gene, and the cause of the rest is unknown. V, J and clone size are taken as reported in that table, and D and trimming were inferred from the DNA itself. Recorded for this sample are some 28,000 clones; 70% to 90% of them occurred a single time. The ten most abundant clones make up roughly 10% of the sample.

The source of this sequence is a human donor in a cohort sampled during active COVID-19. The rearranged chain carries TRBV3-1 (or the pseudogene TRBV3-2) and TRBJ2-4, and TRBD1 may be the D gene, going by 6 matching bases. The specimen sequenced was peripheral blood. The CDR3 loop reads CASSQATRGGVAKNIQYF. The DNA reads as follows: TGTGCCAGCAGCCAAGCTACCAGGGGCGGAGTAGCCAAAAACATTCAGTACTTC.